Presented here are 24 T cell receptor beta chains from one specimen sequenced in a study of T cells in Graves' hyperthyroidism and ophthalmopathy. TCR beta CDR3 sequences were amplified from RNA transcripts. HTBI primers were the set used in a first-round RT-PCR of the TCR CDR3. TCRdb called the multiplex PCR reads again in MiXCR, with one record for every CDR3 protein. The sample has 300,000 or so distinct CDR3 sequences; around a fifth are singletons. Sequenced sample: blood. These receptors were collected from a woman in her forties or fifties with Graves' hyperthyroidism.

This clonotype came up many times. This sequence joins TRBV5-1 and TRBJ2-5; TRBD2 matches 8 bases. V lost 0 bases, J lost 3 bases, and 4 bases stayed unmatched. The CDR3 is made up of 15 amino acids. The germline V gene encodes CDR1 SGHRS and CDR2 YFSETQ. CDR3: CASSLGAGGKETQYF. DNA of the CDR3: TGCGCCAGCAGCTTGGGCGCGGGAGGTAAAGAGACCCAGTACTTC.

The V and J genes are TRBV29-1 and TRBJ2-7; tentatively, D is TRBD2 (6 bases). Per the germline V gene, CDR1 is SQVTM and CDR2 is ANQGSEA. Trimming took 6 bases from V and 1 from J, leaving 19 bases between them. There are 15 residues in the CDR3. The DNA of the CDR3 is TGCAGCGTCGCTTCAGCGTCGGCGGGGTCCTACGAGCAGTACTTC. Residues: CSVASASAGSYEQYF.

This clonotype was seen at least ten times. The rearrangement joins TRBV7-8 to TRBJ1-4; weak D call: TRBD1 (6 bases). CDR1 is SGHVS, CDR2 FQNEAQ, per germline. This CDR3 contains 15 residues. Trimming shortened V by 1 base and J by 5 bases, and 11 bases separated the two germline ends. The CDR3 loop reads CASSLVGQGNEKLFF. CDR3 nucleotides: TGTGCCAGCAGCTTAGTAGGGCAGGGGAATGAAAAACTGTTTTTT.

This clonotype was counted a few times. V usage is TRBV19 and J usage is TRBJ1-3, with no clear D. V was pared by 4 bases and J by 2 bases, with 15 bases between. Germline assignment: CDR1 LNHDA and CDR2 SQIVND (reference sequence). CDR3 length equals 16 residues. This CDR3 reads CASSTTRRITGNTIYF. CDR3 nucleotide sequence: TGTGCCAGTAGTACGACAAGGAGAATCACTGGAAACACCATATATTTT.

This clonotype came up a few times. The CDR3 here is CASSLGPGQGAHNEKLFF. CDR3 DNA: TGTGCCAGCAGTTTAGGACCGGGACAGGGGGCTCACAATGAAAAACTGTTTTTT. J is TRBJ1-4 and V is TRBV28; 12 nucleotides align to TRBD1. CDR1 and CDR2 (germline): MDHEN, SYDVKM. The CDR3 loop spans 18 amino acids. V shed 2 bases, J shed 5 bases, and the junction held 9 bases outside the gene matches.

The chain has TRBV11-2 and TRBJ1-6; 7 bases are shared with TRBD1. CDR1 and CDR2 (germline): SGHAT, FQNNGV. The CDR3 totals 16 residues. The ends lost 4 bases at V and 9 bases at J; junction bases unmatched: 12. The CDR3 DNA is TGTGCCAGCAGCTCGATCCGGACAGGAGTAGCTTCACCCCTCCACTTT. Translation gives CASSSIRTGVASPLHF.

The sample holds many counts of this clonotype. The V call is TRBV12-3 or TRBV12-4, the J call TRBJ1-5; D unresolved. This CDR3 is 14 amino acids long. Trimming stripped 0 bases from V and 4 bases from J, with 7 bases between. CDR3 residues: CASSLATGNQPQHF. The CDR3 DNA reads TGTGCCAGCAGTTTAGCTACGGGAAATCAGCCCCAGCATTTT.

Regarding this clonotype: The conserved phenylalanine or tryptophan is not found at the CDR3 terminus, so this likely reflects a read error. V usage is TRBV18 and J usage is TRBJ1-6; D unclear. The CDR3 length is 12 residues. The germline V gene encodes CDR1 KGHSH and CDR2 LQKENI. Deletions cut 5 bases from V and 4 bases from J, with 3 bases between. The CDR3 DNA follows: TGTGCCAGCTCATCTTATAATTCACCCCTCCACCTT. Translated: CASSSYNSPLHL.

This clonotype was seen a few times. The rearrangement uses TRBV7-9 and TRBJ1-6; D is uncertain. This CDR3 contains 14 residues. The germline gives CDR1 SEHNR, CDR2 FQNEAQ (reference sequence). Trimming removed 5 bases at V and 5 bases at J, with 10 bases between. In DNA form, the CDR3 reads TGTGCCAGCAGCAAGGCCTATAATAATTCACCCCTCCACTTT. Amino acids: CASSKAYNNSPLHF.

Only one count was recorded for this clonotype. The chain carries TRBV7-2 and TRBJ2-1; D unclear. The CDR3 covers 14 residues. The germline V gene encodes CDR1 SGHTA and CDR2 FQGNSA. Trimming pared 6 bases from V and 2 bases from J, leaving 11 bases between. The CDR3 DNA sequence: TGTGCCAGCAGAGCCGGACCTACCTACAATGAGCAGTTCTTC. Protein product: CASRAGPTYNEQFF.

This clonotype was seen at least ten times. This rearrangement joins TRBV7-9 to TRBJ1-2; no clear D gene. With 5 bases removed from V and 6 bases from J, the gap between germline ends came to 13 bases. Germline assignment: CDR1 SEHNR and CDR2 FQNEAQ (reference sequence). This CDR3 comprises 13 residues. CDR3 nucleotide sequence: TGTGCCAGCAGCCCCCGACAAAGGGATGGCTACACCTTC. Encoded protein: CASSPRQRDGYTF.

The chain joins TRBV10-3 to TRBJ2-5; D might be TRBD2 (6 bases). Germline V gives CDR1 ENHRY, CDR2 SYGVKD. V shed 10 bases and J shed 5 bases, with 11 bases lying between them. The CDR3 runs 11 residues. CDR3 DNA: TGTGCCACCGGGGCGGGGGAGACCCAGTACTTC. As protein: CATGAGETQYF.

The genes are TRBV30 and TRBJ2-5; 10 bases are shared with TRBD2. CDR1 is GTSNPN and CDR2 is SVGIG in the germline V gene (reference sequence). V shed 2 bases and J 3 bases; nucleotides not matched to a gene: 9. This CDR3 has 16 residues. CDR3 sequence (DNA): TGTGCCTGGAGTCCTAAGCGGGGGGGCGGAGAAGAGACCCAGTACTTC. Translating it yields CAWSPKRGGGEETQYF.

This clonotype was seen ten or more times. The chain combines TRBV28 with TRBJ1-2; D gene unclear. CDR1 is MDHEN, CDR2 SYDVKM, per germline. The CDR3 loop spans 16 amino acids. V gave up 3 bases and J gave up 2 bases, with 16 bases separating them. The CDR3 DNA reads TGTGCCAGCAGTTTTACCCTCGGAGCCGCAAACTATGGCTACACCTTC. Translated: CASSFTLGAANYGYTF.

This clonotype was picked up many times. The rearrangement links TRBV13 to TRBJ2-5; D gene unclear. Germline values: CDR1 PRHDT, CDR2 FYEKMQ (reference sequence). Trimming removed 1 base from V and 0 bases from J, with 9 bases in between. The CDR3 totals 15 residues. The DNA for the CDR3 is TGTGCCAGCAGCTTAGACGTACAGTACCAAGAGACCCAGTACTTC. It yields the protein CASSLDVQYQETQYF.

This clonotype was seen only a few times. The genes are TRBV30 and TRBJ2-6; D is uncertain. Germline V gene sequence: CDR1 GTSNPN, CDR2 SVGIG (reference sequence). Trimming removed 5 bases from V and 0 bases from J, with 2 bases in between. The CDR3 sequence is 12 residues long. This CDR3 reads CAWGSGANVLTF. CDR3 coding DNA: TGTGCCTGGGGCTCTGGGGCCAACGTCCTGACTTTC.

This clonotype was recorded at least ten times. V and J are TRBV12-3 or TRBV12-4 and TRBJ2-3; 8 bases fit TRBD2. This CDR3 has 13 residues. V lost 6 bases, J lost 1 base, and 0 bases stayed unmatched. The CDR3 DNA sequence: TGTGCCAGCAGACTAGCGGGCACAGATACGCAGTATTTT. Translation gives CASRLAGTDTQYF.

The chain joins TRBV7-2 to TRBJ2-1; no firm D call. From germline, CDR1 is SGHTA and CDR2 FQGNSA. Between the trimmed V and J ends, which lost 5 bases and 4 bases, there was a span of 12 bases. CDR3 length equals 14 residues. This CDR3 reads CASSPTAQYNEQFF. CDR3 DNA sequence: TGTGCCAGCAGCCCCACCGCCCAATACAATGAGCAGTTCTTC.

This clonotype was counted many times. This chain links TRBV7-9 with TRBJ1-1, with TRBD1 as a possible D gene (6 bases). Germline V CDR1 and CDR2: SEHNR, FQNEAQ (reference sequence). This CDR3 has 16 amino acids. V lost 5 bases to trimming and J lost 1 base, with 17 bases between them. The DNA for the CDR3 is TGTGCCAGCAGCGCAGACCCGGGACAAACGAACACTGAAGCTTTCTTT. This translates into CASSADPGQTNTEAFF. Drawing the rest from reference TRBV7-9 and TRBJ1-1, the complete variable domain is DTGVSQNPRHKITKRGQNVTFRCDPISEHNRLYWYRQTLGQGPEFLTYFQNEAQLEKSRLLSDRFSAERPKGSFSTLEIQRTEQGDSAMYLCASSADPGQTNTEAFFGQGTRLTVV.

This clonotype showed up many times. CDR3 amino acids: CATSRVSGSYEQYF. In DNA form, the CDR3 reads TGTGCCACCAGCAGAGTAAGTGGATCCTACGAGCAGTACTTC. The chain employs TRBV15 and TRBJ2-7; D remains ambiguous. This CDR3 spans 14 amino acids. The germline gives CDR1 LNHNV, CDR2 YYDKDF (reference sequence). With 1 base removed from V and 1 base from J, the gap between germline ends came to 8 bases. Looking up the rest from reference TRBV15 and TRBJ2-7 gives the full variable domain: DAMVIQNPRYQVTQFGKPVTLSCSQTLNHNVMYWYQQKSSQAPKLLFHYYDKDFNNEADTPDNFQSRRPNTSFCFLDIRSPGLGDTAMYLCATSRVSGSYEQYFGPGTRLTVT.

At least ten counts were recorded for this clonotype. The CDR3 region is CASRQVFTSGLFYEQYF. Written as DNA, the CDR3 is TGTGCCAGCAGGCAGGTCTTTACTAGCGGGCTTTTCTACGAGCAGTACTTC. The chain couples TRBV28 to TRBJ2-7; 9 bases are shared with TRBD2. The J segment lost 3 bases and the V segment lost 6 bases, leaving 15 bases of the junction unmatched. The germline CDR1 and CDR2 sequences are MDHEN and SYDVKM. The CDR3 consists of 17 residues. The full variable domain, its missing parts supplied by reference TRBV28 and TRBJ2-7, is DVKVTQSSRYLVKRTGEKVFLECVQDMDHENMFWYRQDPGLGLRLIYFSYDVKMKEKGDIPEGYSVSREKKERFSLILESASTNQTSMYLCASRQVFTSGLFYEQYFGPGTRLTVT.

This clonotype was seen at least ten times. The rearrangement links TRBV7-8 to TRBJ1-1, with D perhaps matching TRBD1 (6 bases). Between the trimmed V and J ends, which lost 7 bases and 0 bases, there was a span of 15 bases. This CDR3 is built from 15 residues. Germline lookup yields CDR1 SGHVS and CDR2 FQNEAQ. The CDR3 loop is CASTQWTAMNTEAFF. CDR3 nucleotides: TGTGCCAGCACCCAATGGACAGCCATGAACACTGAAGCTTTCTTT.

This clonotype occurred many times. The chain recombines TRBV5-1 with TRBJ2-1; no clear D. Trimming removed 0 bases from V and 9 bases from J, with 10 bases in between. This CDR3 has 13 amino acids. Germline V gene sequence: CDR1 SGHRS, CDR2 YFSETQ. DNA for the CDR3: TGCGCCAGCAGCTTGGACCCCAAGAGTGAGCAGTTCTTC. Amino acids: CASSLDPKSEQFF.

This clonotype appeared a few times. The chain is built from TRBV12-5 and TRBJ1-2; D unresolved. The CDR3 contains 13 residues. Germline V gives CDR1 LGHNT, CDR2 FRNRAP. Trimming removed 2 bases at V and 7 bases at J, with 11 bases between. CDR3 in amino acids: CASGLYGFSGYTF. The CDR3 nucleotides are TGTGCTAGTGGTTTGTACGGTTTCAGTGGCTACACCTTC.